This T cell receptor (beta chain) appears in the sequencing data of a study of T cells in Graves' hyperthyroidism and ophthalmopathy. As for the study in general: At the time of initial diagnosis and before any treatment, peripheral blood was collected.

The CDR3 contains 17 residues. Germline V gene data show CDR1 as SGHDN and CDR2 as FVKESK. V shed 3 bases and J shed 4 bases, with 18 bases lying between them. RNA transcripts provided the source from which TCR beta CDR3 regions were amplified. A first-round RT-PCR of the TCR CDR3 used the HTBI primer set. TCRdb re-called the multiplex PCR reads through MiXCR, storing one row per CDR3 protein. The repertoire consists of 250,000 to 300,000 distinct CDR3 sequences, with roughly 15% occurring once and the leading ten covering around 30%. Patients with uncontrolled infections, other autoimmune diseases, pregnancy or lactation were excluded. Any symptoms of ophthalmopathy came after the first hyperthyroidism diagnosis, from which the blood sample dates. This clonotype was detected only a few times. Its target is not known. Notes on the study in general: Most thyroid clonotypes with frequency above 0.001 were detected in blood.

This TCR was sampled from a woman aged 45-59 years with Graves' hyperthyroidism that later progressed to Graves' ophthalmopathy. J is TRBJ1-4 and V is TRBV14, with D possibly being TRBD1 (5 bases). Sequenced: blood. The CDR3 region has the DNA TGTGCCAGCAGCCACCTTCCAGGACATTTGGGTAATGAAAAACTGTTTTTT. Its protein product is CASSHLPGHLGNEKLFF.